A single T cell receptor (beta chain) is shown here with its context. These data come from a study of blood T cells in healthy people across ages. Together with a sample-barcoded 5' primer, a J-beta primer mix was included in a second PCR lasting about 7 to 11 cycles. Each of the cDNA molecules was tagged by a template-switch adaptor with 12 random nucleotides. TCRdb reprocessed the 5' RACE reads with MiXCR, giving one entry per CDR3 protein. There are roughly 1,800,000 distinct CDR3 sequences in the sample; 49% occur only once, and roughly 2% lies in the top ten. The CDR3 covers 12 residues. CDR1 and CDR2 (germline): SGHTA, FQGNSA. Between the trimmed V and J ends, which lost 5 bases and 10 bases, there was a span of 14 bases.

The chain has TRBV7-2 and TRBJ2-5; D not certain. The specimen was blood. This sequence was found in a woman in her thirties or forties in good health. CDR3 nucleotide sequence: TGTGCCAGCAGCCCTCCGGGCCGAAGCCAGTACTTC. This sequence encodes CASSPPGRSQYF.